The rows below give T cell receptor beta chains drawn from one sample of a study of blood T cell repertoires in COVID-19. TCRdb keeps only in-frame clones here, not all; method: immunoSEQ multiplex PCR. This sample has fewer than 200,000 clones; about 88% occur once, and the top ten carry approximately 2.1%. Sequencing used peripheral blood. The receptors shown here come from a man aged 45 to 65 who had recovered from COVID-19. Both conserved end residues are part of each CDR3. D genes are given only for firm matches. A clone size is listed for some rows: how often the clone was seen (once, few, many), or a class if it is expanded.

v_gene,d_gene,j_gene,abundance,CDR3aa,CDR3nt
TRBV11-1,TRBD2,TRBJ2-1,once,CASSLALGGGAYEQFF,TGTGCCAGCAGCTTAGCGCTAGGCGGGGGGGCCTATGAGCAGTTCTTC
TRBV7-2,.,TRBJ2-1,.,CASSLATQREQFF,TGTGCCAGCAGCTTAGCGACCCAGCGGGAGCAGTTCTTC
TRBV25-1,.,TRBJ1-2,.,CASSGYRVDGYTF,TGTGCCAGCAGTGGGTACAGGGTGGATGGCTACACCTTC
TRBV2,TRBD2,TRBJ2-1,.,CASRLAENNEQFF,TGTGCCAGCAGACTAGCGGAGAACAATGAGCAGTTCTTC
TRBV6-5,TRBD1,TRBJ2-7,.,CASSWDSTYEQYF,TGTGCCAGCAGCTGGGACAGCACCTACGAGCAGTACTTC
TRBV28,TRBD2,TRBJ2-3,.,CASSTLTSGRTTDTQYF,TGTGCCAGCAGTACCCTGACTAGCGGGAGGACCACAGATACGCAGTATTTT
TRBV7-3,TRBD2,TRBJ2-1,.,CASSLRASGSSYNEQFF,TGTGCCAGCAGCTTAAGGGCTAGCGGTAGCTCCTACAATGAGCAGTTCTTC
TRBV11-2,.,TRBJ1-5,.,CASSLGLNQPQHF,TGTGCCAGCAGCTTAGGTCTGAATCAGCCCCAGCATTTT
TRBV7-9,.,TRBJ2-4,few,CASSLFRGAKAKNIQYF,TGTGCCAGCAGCTTATTTCGCGGGGCCAAGGCCAAAAACATTCAGTACTTC
TRBV9,.,TRBJ1-1,.,CASSVDPLGGISTEAFF,TGTGCCAGCAGCGTAGATCCCCTCGGGGGAATAAGCACTGAAGCTTTCTTT
TRBV7-6,.,TRBJ2-7,.,CASSLYLRGSREQYF,TGTGCCAGCAGCTTATATTTGCGGGGATCGCGGGAGCAGTACTTC
TRBV6-5,.,TRBJ1-3,.,CASRASGNTIYF,TGTGCCAGCAGGGCCTCTGGAAACACCATATATTTT
TRBV24-1,TRBD1,TRBJ1-2,.,CATSDGTGGWEGYTF,TGTGCCACCAGTGATGGGACAGGGGGTTGGGAAGGCTACACCTTC
TRBV18,TRBD1,TRBJ2-2,once,CASSLGTGPNTGELFF,TGTGCCAGCTCACTGGGGACAGGGCCGAACACCGGGGAGCTGTTTTTT